This T cell receptor beta chain was captured in a study of low-dose radiotherapy and immunotherapy resistance in tumors. Deletions cut 4 bases from V and 7 bases from J, with 10 bases between. The CDR3 runs to 12 residues. Germline loops: CDR1 KGHDR, CDR2 SFDVKD. Covering alpha and beta chains, TRAV- and TRBV-specific primers were used for the first-strand cDNA. The authors ran about 20 PCR cycles to amplify TCRs with a constant-region primer and V-primer adapter. TCRdb independently ran MiXCR on the reads; one entry per CDR3 protein. The table shows about 64,000 distinct CDR3 sequences, with around 27% occurring only once. This clonotype was seen repeatedly, ten times or more. Specified time point: before trial treatment. As a condition of eligibility, patients had advanced solid tumors lacking tumor-infiltrating lymphocytes.

The rearrangement joins TRBV24-1 to TRBJ2-7, with unresolved D. The source was PBMCs, collected before treatment. This sequence originates from a male donor with rectosigmoid adenocarcinoma. The CDR3 here is CATSEPSSEQYF. The CDR3 region has the DNA TGTGCCACCAGTGAGCCCAGTAGTGAGCAGTACTTC.